The clone carrying this T cell receptor beta chain was counted ten times or more. This sample is drawn from a study of T cell repertoires in cytomegalovirus infection. MiXCR was run by TCRdb on the reads, yielding one entry per CDR3 protein. The profile shows hundreds of thousands of distinct CDR3 sequences, roughly a quarter of them singletons. Germline lookup yields CDR1 SEHNR and CDR2 FQNEAQ (reference sequence). Trimming took 1 base from V and 3 from J; bases not matched to a gene: 4. This CDR3 has 17 residues. The clonotype originates from a human donor in good health (CMV status not recorded). Some clones in this sample may be carry-over from other donors' samples. Material for sequencing was CD8+ T cells from PBMCs. The rearrangement joins TRBV7-9 to TRBJ2-1; 12 nucleotides match TRBD1. CDR3 in DNA: TGTGCCAGCAGCTTAGTGGGACAGGGGGCTGACTACAATGAGCAGTTCTTC. Protein sequence: CASSLVGQGADYNEQFF.